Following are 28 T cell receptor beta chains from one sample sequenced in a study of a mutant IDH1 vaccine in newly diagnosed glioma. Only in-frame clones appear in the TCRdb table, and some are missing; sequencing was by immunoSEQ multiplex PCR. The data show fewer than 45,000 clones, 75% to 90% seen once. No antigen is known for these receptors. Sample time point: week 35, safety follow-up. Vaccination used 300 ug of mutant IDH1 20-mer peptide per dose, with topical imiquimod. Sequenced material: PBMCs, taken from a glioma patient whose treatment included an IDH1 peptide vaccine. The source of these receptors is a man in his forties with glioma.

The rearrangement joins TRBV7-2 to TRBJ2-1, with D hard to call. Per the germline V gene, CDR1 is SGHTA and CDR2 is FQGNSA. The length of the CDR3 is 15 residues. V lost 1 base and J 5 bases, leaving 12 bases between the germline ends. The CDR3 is CASSLVAQPHNEQFF. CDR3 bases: TGTGCCAGCAGCTTAGTAGCCCAACCTCACAATGAGCAGTTCTTC.

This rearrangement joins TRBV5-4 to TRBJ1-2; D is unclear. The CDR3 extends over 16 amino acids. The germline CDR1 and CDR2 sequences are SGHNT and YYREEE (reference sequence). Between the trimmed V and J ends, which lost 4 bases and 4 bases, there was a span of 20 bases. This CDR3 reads CASSQDFTTAPYGYTF. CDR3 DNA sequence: TGTGCCAGCAGCCAGGACTTCACGACCGCTCCCTATGGCTACACCTTC.

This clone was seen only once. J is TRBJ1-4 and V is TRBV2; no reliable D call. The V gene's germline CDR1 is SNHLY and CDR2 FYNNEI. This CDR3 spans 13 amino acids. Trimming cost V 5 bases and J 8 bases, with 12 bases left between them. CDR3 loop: CASSIMVSEKLFF. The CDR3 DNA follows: TGTGCCAGCAGTATAATGGTATCGGAAAAACTGTTTTTT.

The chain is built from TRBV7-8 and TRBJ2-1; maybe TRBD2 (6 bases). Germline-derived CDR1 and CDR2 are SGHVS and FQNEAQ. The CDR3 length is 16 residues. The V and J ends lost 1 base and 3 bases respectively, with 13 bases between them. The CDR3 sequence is CASSLGRTTLYNEQFF. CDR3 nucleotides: TGTGCCAGCAGCTTAGGCCGGACTACACTCTACAATGAGCAGTTCTTC.

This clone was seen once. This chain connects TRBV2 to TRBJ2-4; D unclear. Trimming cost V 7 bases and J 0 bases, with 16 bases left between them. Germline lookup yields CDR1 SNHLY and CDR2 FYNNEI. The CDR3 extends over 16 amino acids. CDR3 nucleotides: TGTGCCAGCATTCGTTCTACCGTTCTAGCCAAAAACATTCAGTACTTC. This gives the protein CASIRSTVLAKNIQYF. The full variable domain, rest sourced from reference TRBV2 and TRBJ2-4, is EPEVTQTPSHQVTQMGQEVILRCVPISNHLYFYWYRQILGQKVEFLVSFYNNEISEKSEIFDDQFSVERPDGSNFTLKIRSTKLEDSAMYFCASIRSTVLAKNIQYFGAGTRLSVL.

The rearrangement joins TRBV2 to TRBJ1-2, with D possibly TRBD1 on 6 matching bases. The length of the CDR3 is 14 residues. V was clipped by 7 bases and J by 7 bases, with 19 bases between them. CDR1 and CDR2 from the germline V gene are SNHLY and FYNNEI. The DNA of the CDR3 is TGTGCCAGCAACGGTGGGGGGGCTACGAGTGGCTACACCTTC. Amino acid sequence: CASNGGGATSGYTF.

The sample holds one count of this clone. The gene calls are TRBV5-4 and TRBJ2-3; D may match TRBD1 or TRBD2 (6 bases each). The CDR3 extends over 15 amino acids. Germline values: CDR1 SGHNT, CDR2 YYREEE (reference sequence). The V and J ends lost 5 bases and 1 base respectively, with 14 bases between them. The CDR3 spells CASRPGGRGTDTQYF. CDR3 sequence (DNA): TGTGCCAGCAGGCCTGGGGGGCGCGGCACAGATACGCAGTATTTT.

CDR3 in DNA: TGCGCCAGCAGGGAAACCGGGACGGCTTATGGCTACACCTTC. This codes for CASRETGTAYGYTF. V gene TRBV10-1 combines with J gene TRBJ1-2; TRBD1 might be the D (5 bases). Germline V gene data show CDR1 as WNHNN and CDR2 as SYGVQD (reference sequence). The V end was cut by 6 bases, the J end by 5 bases, with 16 bases between. The CDR3 totals 14 residues.

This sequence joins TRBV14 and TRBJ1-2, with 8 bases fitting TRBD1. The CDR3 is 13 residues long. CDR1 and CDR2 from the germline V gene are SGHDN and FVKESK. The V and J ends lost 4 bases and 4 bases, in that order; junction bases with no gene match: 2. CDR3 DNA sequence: TGTGCCAGCAGCCTGGACAGGGTCTATGGCTACACCTTC. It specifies CASSLDRVYGYTF. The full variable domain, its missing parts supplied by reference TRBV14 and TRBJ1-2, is EAGVTQFPSHSVIEKGQTVTLRCDPISGHDNLYWYRRVMGKEIKFLLHFVKESKQDESGMPNNRFLAERTGGTYSTLKVQPAELEDSGVYFCASSLDRVYGYTFGSGTRLTVV.

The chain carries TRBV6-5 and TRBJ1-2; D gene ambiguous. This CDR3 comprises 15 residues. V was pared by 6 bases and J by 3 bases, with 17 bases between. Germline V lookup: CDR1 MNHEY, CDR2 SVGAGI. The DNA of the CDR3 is TGTGCCAGCAGCCTAATGGCCGCAGGCCACTATGGCTACACCTTC. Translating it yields CASSLMAAGHYGYTF.

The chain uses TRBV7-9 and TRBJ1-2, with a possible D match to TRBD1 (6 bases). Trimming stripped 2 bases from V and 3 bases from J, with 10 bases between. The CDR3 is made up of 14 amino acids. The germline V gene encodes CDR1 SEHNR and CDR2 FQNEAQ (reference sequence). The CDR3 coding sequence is TGTGCCAGCAGCTTAACACAGGGTCACTATGGCTACACCTTC. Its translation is CASSLTQGHYGYTF.

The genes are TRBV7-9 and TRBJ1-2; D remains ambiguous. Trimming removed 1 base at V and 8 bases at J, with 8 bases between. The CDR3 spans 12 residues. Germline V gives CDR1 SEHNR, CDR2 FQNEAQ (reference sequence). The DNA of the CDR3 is TGTGCCAGCAGCTTAGAGCAGAGGGGCTACACCTTC. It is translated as CASSLEQRGYTF.

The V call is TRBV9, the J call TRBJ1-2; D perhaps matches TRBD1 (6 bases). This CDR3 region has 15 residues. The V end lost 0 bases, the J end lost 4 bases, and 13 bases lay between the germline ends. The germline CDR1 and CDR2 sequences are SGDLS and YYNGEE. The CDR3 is CASSVEAGVSYGYTF. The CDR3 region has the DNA TGTGCCAGCAGCGTAGAGGCAGGGGTTAGCTATGGCTACACCTTC.

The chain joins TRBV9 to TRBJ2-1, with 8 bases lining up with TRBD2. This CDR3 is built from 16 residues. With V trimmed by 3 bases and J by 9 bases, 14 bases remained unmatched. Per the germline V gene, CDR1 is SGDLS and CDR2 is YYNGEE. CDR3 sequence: CASSEGGAGDGVEQFF. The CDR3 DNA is TGTGCCAGCAGCGAGGGGGGAGCGGGAGACGGTGTTGAGCAGTTCTTC.

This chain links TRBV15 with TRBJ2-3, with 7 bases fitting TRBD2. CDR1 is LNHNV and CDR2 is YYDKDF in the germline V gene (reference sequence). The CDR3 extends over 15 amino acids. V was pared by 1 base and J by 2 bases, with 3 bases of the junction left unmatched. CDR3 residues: CATSRVGGTTDTQYF. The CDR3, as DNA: TGTGCCACCAGCAGAGTGGGGGGGACCACAGATACGCAGTATTTT.

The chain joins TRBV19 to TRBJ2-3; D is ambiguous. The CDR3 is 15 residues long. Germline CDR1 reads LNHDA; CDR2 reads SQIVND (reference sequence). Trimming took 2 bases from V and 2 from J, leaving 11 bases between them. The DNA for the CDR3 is TGTGCCAGTAGTATACGTGGGGTTACCACAGATACGCAGTATTTT. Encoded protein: CASSIRGVTTDTQYF.

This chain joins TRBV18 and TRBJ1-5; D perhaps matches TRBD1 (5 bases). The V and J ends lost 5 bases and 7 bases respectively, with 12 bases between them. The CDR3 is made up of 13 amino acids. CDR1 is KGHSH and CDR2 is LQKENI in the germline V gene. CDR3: CASSGDLEQPQHF. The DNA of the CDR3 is TGTGCCAGCTCAGGGGACCTGGAACAGCCCCAGCATTTT.

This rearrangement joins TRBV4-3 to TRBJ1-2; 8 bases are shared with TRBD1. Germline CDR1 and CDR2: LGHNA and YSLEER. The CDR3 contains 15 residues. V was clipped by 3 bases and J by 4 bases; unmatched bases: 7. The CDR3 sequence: CASSQVDGTGYGYTF. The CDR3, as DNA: TGCGCCAGCAGCCAGGTCGACGGGACAGGCTATGGCTACACCTTC.

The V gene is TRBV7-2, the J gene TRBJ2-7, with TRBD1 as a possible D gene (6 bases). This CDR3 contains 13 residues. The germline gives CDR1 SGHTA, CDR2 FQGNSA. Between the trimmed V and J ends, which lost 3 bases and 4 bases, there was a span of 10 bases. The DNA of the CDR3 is TGTGCCAGCAGCTTCTTCGACAGGTACGAGCAGTACTTC. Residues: CASSFFDRYEQYF.

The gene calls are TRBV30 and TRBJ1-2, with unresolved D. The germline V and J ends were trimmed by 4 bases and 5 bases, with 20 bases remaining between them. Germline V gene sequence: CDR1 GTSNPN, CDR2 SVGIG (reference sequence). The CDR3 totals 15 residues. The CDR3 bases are TGTGCCTGGAACCCACGGATAGTCTCTAGTTATGGCTACACCTTC. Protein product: CAWNPRIVSSYGYTF. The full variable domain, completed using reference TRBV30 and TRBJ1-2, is SQTIHQWPATLVQPVGSPLSLECTVEGTSNPNLYWYRQAAGRGLQLLFYSVGIGQISSEVPQNLSASRPQDRQFILSSKKLLLSDSGFYLCAWNPRIVSSYGYTFGSGTRLTVV.

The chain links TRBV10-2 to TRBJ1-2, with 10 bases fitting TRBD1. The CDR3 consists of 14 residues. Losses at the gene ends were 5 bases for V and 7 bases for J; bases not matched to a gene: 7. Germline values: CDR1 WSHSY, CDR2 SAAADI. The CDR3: CASSPGTGVGGYTF. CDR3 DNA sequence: TGCGCCAGCAGTCCCGGGACAGGGGTGGGTGGCTACACCTTC.

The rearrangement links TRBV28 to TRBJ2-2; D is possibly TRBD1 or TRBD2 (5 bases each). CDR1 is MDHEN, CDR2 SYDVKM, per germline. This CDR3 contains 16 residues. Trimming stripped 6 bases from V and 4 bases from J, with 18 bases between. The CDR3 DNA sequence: TGTGCCAGCAGACTCTCAGGGAGCGGCACCACCGGGGAGCTGTTTTTT. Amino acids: CASRLSGSGTTGELFF.

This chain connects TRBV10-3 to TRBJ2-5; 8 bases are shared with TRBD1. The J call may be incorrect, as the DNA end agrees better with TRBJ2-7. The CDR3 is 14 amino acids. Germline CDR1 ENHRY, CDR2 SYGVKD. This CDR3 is CAIRDGTGDYEQYF. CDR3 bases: TGTGCCATCAGAGACGGGACAGGTGATTACGAGCAGTACTTC.

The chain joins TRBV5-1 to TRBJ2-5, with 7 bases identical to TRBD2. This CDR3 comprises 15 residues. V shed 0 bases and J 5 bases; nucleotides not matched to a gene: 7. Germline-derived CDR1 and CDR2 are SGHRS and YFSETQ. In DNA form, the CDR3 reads TGCGCCAGCAGCTTGGAAGCAGCGGGACCTGAGACCCAGTACTTC. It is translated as CASSLEAAGPETQYF.

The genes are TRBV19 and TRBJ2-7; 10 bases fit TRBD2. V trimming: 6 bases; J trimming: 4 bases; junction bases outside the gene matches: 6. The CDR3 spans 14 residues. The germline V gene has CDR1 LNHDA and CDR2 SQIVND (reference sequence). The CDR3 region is CASSSLAGVYEQYF. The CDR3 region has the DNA TGTGCCAGTAGCTCCCTAGCGGGAGTATACGAGCAGTACTTC.

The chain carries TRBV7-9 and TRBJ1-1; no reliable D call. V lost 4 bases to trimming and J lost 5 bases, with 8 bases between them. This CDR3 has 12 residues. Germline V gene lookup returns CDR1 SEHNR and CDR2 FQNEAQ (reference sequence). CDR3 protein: CASSYEGTEAFF. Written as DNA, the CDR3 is TGTGCCAGCAGCTATGAAGGAACTGAAGCTTTCTTT. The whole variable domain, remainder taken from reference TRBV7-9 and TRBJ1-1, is DTGVSQNPRHKITKRGQNVTFRCDPISEHNRLYWYRQTLGQGPEFLTYFQNEAQLEKSRLLSDRFSAERPKGSFSTLEIQRTEQGDSAMYLCASSYEGTEAFFGQGTRLTVV.

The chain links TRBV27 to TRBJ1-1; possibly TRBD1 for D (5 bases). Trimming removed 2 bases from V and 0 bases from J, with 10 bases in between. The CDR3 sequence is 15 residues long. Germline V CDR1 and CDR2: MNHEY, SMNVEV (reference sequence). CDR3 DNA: TGTGCCAGCAGTTTAGGGGCAGGCATGAACACTGAAGCTTTCTTT. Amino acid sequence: CASSLGAGMNTEAFF.

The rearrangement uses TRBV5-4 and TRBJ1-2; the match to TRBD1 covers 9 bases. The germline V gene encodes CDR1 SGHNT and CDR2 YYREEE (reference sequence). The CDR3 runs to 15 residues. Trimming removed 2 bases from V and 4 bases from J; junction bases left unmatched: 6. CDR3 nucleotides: TGTGCCAGCAGCTTTGGGACAGGGTATACCTATGGCTACACCTTC. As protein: CASSFGTGYTYGYTF.